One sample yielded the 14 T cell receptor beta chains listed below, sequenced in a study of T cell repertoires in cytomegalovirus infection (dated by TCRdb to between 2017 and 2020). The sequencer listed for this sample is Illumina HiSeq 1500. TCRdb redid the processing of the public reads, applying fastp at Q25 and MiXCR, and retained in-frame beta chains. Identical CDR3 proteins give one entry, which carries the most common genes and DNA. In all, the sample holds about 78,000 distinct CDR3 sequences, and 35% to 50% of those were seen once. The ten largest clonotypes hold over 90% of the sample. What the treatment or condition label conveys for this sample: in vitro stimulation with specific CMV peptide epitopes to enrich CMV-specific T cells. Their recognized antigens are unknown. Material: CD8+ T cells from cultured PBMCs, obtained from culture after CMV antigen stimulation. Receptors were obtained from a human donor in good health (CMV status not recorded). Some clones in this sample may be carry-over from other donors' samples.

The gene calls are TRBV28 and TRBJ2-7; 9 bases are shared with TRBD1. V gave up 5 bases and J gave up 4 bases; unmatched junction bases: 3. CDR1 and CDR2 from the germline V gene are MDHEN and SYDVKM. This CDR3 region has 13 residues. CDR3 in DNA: TGTGCCAGCAGTGTAGGACAGGGGTACGAGCAGTACTTC. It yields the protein CASSVGQGYEQYF.

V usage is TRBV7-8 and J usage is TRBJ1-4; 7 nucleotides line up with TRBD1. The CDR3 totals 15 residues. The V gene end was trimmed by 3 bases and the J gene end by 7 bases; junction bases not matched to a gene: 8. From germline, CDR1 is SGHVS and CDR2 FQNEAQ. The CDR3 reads CASSFLGGGIEKLFF. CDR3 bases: TGTGCCAGCAGCTTTTTAGGAGGGGGCATTGAAAAACTGTTTTTT. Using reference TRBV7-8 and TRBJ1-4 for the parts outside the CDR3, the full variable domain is GAGVSQSPRYKVAKRGQDVALRCDPISGHVSLFWYQQALGQGPEFLTYFQNEAQLDKSGLPSDRFFAERPEGSVSTLKIQRTQQEDSAVYLCASSFLGGGIEKLFFGSGTQLSVL.

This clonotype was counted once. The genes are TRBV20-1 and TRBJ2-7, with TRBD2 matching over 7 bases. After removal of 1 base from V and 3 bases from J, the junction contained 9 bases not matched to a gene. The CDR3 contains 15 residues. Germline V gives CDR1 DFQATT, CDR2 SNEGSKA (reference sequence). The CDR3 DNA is TGCAGTGCTAGAGCCCGGGGGGAGCCGGGCTACGAGCAGTACTTC. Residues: CSARARGEPGYEQYF.

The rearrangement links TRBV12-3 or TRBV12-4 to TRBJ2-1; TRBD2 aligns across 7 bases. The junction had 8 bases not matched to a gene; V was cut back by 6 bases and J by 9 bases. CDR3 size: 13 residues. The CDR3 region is CASSYAGVVEQFF. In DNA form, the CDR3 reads TGTGCCAGCAGCTATGCGGGGGTGGTTGAGCAGTTCTTC.

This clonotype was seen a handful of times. CDR3 bases: TGTGCCAGCAGCTTAGCAGGGAATGGAGCTTTCTTT. Translated, it gives CASSLAGNGAFF. The V and J genes are TRBV7-9 and TRBJ1-1; D not resolved. The CDR3 is 12 residues long. CDR1 is SEHNR and CDR2 is FQNEAQ in the germline V gene (reference sequence). The V gene lost 0 bases and the J gene lost 10 bases, with 9 bases spanning the gap.

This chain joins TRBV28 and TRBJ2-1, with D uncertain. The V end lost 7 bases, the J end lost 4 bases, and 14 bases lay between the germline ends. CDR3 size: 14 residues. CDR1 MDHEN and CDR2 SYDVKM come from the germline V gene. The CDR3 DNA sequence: TGTGCCAGCACTCTTTACGCCGAGTACAATGAGCAGTTCTTC. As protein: CASTLYAEYNEQFF.

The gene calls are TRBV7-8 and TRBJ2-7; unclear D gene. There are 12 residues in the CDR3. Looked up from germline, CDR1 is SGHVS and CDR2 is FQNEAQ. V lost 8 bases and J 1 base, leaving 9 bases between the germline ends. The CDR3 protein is CASLGHSYEQYF. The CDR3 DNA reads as TGTGCCAGCCTCGGGCATTCCTACGAGCAGTACTTC.

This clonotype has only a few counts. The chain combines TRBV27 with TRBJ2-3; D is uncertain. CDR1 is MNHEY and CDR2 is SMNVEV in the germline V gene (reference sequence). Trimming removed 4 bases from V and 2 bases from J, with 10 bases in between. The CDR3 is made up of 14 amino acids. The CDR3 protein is CASSWARPTDTQYF. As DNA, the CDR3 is TGTGCCAGCAGTTGGGCCCGACCCACAGATACGCAGTATTTT.

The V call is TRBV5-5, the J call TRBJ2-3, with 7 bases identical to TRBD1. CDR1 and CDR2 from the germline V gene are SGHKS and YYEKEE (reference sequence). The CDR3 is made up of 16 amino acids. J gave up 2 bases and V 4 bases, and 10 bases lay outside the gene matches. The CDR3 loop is CASSLLGQEPTDTQYF. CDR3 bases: TGTGCCAGCAGCCTGCTCGGACAGGAACCCACAGATACGCAGTATTTT.

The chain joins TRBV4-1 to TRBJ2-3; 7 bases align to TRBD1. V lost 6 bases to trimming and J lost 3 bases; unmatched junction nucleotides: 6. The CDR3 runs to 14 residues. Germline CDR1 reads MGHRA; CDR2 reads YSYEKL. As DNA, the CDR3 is TGCGCCAGCAGACTGAACAGGGGAACAGATACGCAGTATTTT. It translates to CASRLNRGTDTQYF.

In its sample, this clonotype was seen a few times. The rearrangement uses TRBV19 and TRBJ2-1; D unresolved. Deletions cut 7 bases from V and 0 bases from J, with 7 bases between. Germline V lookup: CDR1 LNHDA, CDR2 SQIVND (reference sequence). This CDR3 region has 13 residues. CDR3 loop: CASTVSSYNEQFF. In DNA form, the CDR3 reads TGTGCCAGTACAGTGAGCTCCTACAATGAGCAGTTCTTC. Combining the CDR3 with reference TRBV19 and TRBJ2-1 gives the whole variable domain DGGITQSPKYLFRKEGQNVTLSCEQNLNHDAMYWYRQDPGQGLRLIYYSQIVNDFQKGDIAEGYSVSREKKESFPLTVTSAQKNPTAFYLCASTVSSYNEQFFGPGTRLTVL.

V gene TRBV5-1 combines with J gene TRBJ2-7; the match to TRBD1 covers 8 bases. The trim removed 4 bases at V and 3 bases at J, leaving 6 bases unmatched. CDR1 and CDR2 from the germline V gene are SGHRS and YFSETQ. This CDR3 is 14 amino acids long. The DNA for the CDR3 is TGCGCCAGCAGCAGGGCAGGGGGCTACTACGAGCAGTACTTC. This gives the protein CASSRAGGYYEQYF.

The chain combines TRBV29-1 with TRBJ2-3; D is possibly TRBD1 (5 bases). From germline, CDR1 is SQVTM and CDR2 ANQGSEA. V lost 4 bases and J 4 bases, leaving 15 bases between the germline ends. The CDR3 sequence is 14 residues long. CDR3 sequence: CSVVIVTVADTQYF. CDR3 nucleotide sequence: TGCAGCGTTGTTATCGTGACAGTCGCAGATACGCAGTATTTT.

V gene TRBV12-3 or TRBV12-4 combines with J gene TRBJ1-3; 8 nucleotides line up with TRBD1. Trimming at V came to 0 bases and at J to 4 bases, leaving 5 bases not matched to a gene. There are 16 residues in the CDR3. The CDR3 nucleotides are TGTGCCAGCAGTTTAGCTTCCAGGGGGCTCGGAAACACCATATATTTT. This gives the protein CASSLASRGLGNTIYF.